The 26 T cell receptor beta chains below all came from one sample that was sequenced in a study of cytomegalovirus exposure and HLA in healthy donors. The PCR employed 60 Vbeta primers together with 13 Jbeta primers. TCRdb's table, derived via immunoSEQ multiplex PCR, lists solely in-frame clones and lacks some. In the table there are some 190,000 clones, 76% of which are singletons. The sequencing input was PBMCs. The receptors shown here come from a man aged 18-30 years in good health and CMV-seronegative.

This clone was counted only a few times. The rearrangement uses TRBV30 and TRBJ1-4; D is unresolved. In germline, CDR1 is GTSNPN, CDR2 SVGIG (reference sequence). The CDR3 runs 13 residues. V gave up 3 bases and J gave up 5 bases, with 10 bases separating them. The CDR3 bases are TGTGCCTGGAGCGGCAGGTCCAATGAAAAACTGTTTTTT. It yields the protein CAWSGRSNEKLFF. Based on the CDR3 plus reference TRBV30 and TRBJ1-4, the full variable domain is SQTIHQWPATLVQPVGSPLSLECTVEGTSNPNLYWYRQAAGRGLQLLFYSVGIGQISSEVPQNLSASRPQDRQFILSSKKLLLSDSGFYLCAWSGRSNEKLFFGSGTQLSVL.

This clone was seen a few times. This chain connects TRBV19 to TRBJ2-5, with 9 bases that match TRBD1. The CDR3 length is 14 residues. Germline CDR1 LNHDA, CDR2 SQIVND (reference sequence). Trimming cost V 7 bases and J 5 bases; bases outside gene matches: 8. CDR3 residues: CASTRTGGGETQYF. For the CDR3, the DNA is TGTGCCAGTACAAGAACAGGGGGCGGGGAGACCCAGTACTTC.

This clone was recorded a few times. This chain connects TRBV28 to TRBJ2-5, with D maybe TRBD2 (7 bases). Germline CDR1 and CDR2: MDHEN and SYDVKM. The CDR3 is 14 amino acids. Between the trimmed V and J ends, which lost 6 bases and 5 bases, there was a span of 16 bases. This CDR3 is CASSPWGGPETQYF. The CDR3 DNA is TGTGCCAGCAGCCCATGGGGGGGCCCCGAGACCCAGTACTTC.

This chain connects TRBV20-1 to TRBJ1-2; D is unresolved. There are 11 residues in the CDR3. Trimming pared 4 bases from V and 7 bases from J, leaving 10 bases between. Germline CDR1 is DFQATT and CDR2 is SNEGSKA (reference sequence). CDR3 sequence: CSATDIGGYTF. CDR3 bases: TGCAGTGCTACCGACATCGGTGGCTACACCTTC.

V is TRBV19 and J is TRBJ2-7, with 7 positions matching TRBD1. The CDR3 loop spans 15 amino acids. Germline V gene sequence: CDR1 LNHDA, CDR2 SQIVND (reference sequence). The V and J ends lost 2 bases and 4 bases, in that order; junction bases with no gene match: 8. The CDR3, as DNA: TGTGCCAGTAGTATACGGGGACAGATGCTATACGAGCAGTACTTC. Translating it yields CASSIRGQMLYEQYF. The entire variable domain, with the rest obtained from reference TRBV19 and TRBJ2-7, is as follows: DGGITQSPKYLFRKEGQNVTLSCEQNLNHDAMYWYRQDPGQGLRLIYYSQIVNDFQKGDIAEGYSVSREKKESFPLTVTSAQKNPTAFYLCASSIRGQMLYEQYFGPGTRLTVT.

In nucleotides, the CDR3 is TGTGCCAGCAGTTTCGGGGGGGTTGTAGATACGCAGTATTTT. Amino acid sequence: CASSFGGVVDTQYF. The rearrangement joins TRBV27 to TRBJ2-3; 8 bases agree with TRBD2. This CDR3 region has 14 residues. Germline CDR1 MNHEY, CDR2 SMNVEV (reference sequence). J gave up 5 bases and V 3 bases, and 4 bases lay outside the gene matches.

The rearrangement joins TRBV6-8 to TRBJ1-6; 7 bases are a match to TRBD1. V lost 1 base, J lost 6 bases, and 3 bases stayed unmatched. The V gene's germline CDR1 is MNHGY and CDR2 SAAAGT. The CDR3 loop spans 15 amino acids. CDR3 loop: CASSYLGQPNSPLHF. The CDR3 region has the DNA TGTGCCAGCAGTTACTTGGGACAGCCTAATTCACCCCTCCACTTT.

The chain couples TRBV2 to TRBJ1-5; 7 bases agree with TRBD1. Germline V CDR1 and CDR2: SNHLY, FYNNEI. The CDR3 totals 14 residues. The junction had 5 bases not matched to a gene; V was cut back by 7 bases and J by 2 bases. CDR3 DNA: TGTGCCAGCACTCCCGACAGGGGCAATCAGCCCCAGCATTTT. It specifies CASTPDRGNQPQHF. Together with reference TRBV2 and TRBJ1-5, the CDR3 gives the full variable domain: EPEVTQTPSHQVTQMGQEVILRCVPISNHLYFYWYRQILGQKVEFLVSFYNNEISEKSEIFDDQFSVERPDGSNFTLKIRSTKLEDSAMYFCASTPDRGNQPQHFGDGTRLSIL.

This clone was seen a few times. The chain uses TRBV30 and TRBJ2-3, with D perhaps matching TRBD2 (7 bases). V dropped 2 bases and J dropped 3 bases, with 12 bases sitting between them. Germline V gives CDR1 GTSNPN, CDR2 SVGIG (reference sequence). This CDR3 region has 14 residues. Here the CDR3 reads CAWSSGGGTDTQYF. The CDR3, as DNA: TGTGCCTGGAGTTCGGGGGGCGGGACAGATACGCAGTATTTT.

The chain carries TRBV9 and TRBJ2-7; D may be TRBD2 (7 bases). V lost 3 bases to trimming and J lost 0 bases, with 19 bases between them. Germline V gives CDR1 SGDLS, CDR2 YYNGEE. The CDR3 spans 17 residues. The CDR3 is CASSEGGNGRSSYEQYF. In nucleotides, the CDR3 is TGTGCCAGCAGCGAGGGGGGGAACGGCCGGAGCTCCTACGAGCAGTACTTC. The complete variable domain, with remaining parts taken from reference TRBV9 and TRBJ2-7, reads DSGVTQTPKHLITATGQRVTLRCSPRSGDLSVYWYQQSLDQGLQFLIQYYNGEERAKGNILERFSAQQFPDLHSELNLSSLELGDSALYFCASSEGGNGRSSYEQYFGPGTRLTVT.

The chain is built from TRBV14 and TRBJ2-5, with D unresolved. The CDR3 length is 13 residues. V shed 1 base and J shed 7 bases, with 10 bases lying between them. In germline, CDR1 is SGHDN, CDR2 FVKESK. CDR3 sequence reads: CASSQGHPGTQYF. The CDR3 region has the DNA TGTGCCAGCAGCCAAGGTCACCCGGGGACCCAGTACTTC. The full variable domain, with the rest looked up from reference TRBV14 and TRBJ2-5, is EAGVTQFPSHSVIEKGQTVTLRCDPISGHDNLYWYRRVMGKEIKFLLHFVKESKQDESGMPNNRFLAERTGGTYSTLKVQPAELEDSGVYFCASSQGHPGTQYFGPGTRLLVL.

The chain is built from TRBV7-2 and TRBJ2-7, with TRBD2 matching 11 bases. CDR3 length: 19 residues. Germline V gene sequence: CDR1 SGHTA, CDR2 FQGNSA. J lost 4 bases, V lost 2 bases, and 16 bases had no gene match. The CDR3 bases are TGTGCCAGCAGCTTAACGGGTAGCGGGGGGGCTGGTCGATTATACGAGCAGTACTTC. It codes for CASSLTGSGGAGRLYEQYF. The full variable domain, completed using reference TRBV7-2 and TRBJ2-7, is GAGVSQSPSNKVTEKGKDVELRCDPISGHTALYWYRQSLGQGLEFLIYFQGNSAPDKSGLPSDRFSAERTGGSVSTLTIQRTQQEDSAVYLCASSLTGSGGAGRLYEQYFGPGTRLTVT.

The DNA for the CDR3 is TGTGCCAGCGGCAGGCCGCTCGGAAACACCATATATTTT. This codes for CASGRPLGNTIYF. The chain uses TRBV28 and TRBJ1-3; D is unclear. The CDR3 sequence is 13 residues long. Trimming stripped 8 bases from V and 4 bases from J, with 12 bases between. Germline CDR1 and CDR2: MDHEN and SYDVKM.

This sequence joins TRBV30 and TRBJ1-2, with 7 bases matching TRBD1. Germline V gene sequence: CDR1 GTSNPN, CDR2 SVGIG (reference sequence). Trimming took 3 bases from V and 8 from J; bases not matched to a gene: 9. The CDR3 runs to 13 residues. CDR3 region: CAWSPQGPGGYTF. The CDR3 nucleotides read TGTGCCTGGAGCCCACAGGGGCCTGGAGGCTACACCTTC.

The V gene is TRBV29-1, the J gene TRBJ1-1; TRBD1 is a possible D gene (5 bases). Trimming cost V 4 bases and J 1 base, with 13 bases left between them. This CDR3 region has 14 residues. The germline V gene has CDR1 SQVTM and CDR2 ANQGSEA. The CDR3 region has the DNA TGCAGCGTTGCCCCCGGGGGGGAGAACACTGAAGCTTTCTTT. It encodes CSVAPGGENTEAFF. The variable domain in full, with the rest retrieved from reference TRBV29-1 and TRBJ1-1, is SAVISQKPSRDICQRGTSLTIQCQVDSQVTMMFWYRQQPGQSLTLIATANQGSEATYESGFVIDKFPISRPNLTFSTLTVSNMSPEDSSIYLCSVAPGGENTEAFFGQGTRLTVV.

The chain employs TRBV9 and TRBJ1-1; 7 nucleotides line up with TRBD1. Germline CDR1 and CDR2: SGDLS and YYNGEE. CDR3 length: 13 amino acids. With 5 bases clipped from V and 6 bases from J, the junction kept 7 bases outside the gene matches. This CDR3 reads CASSPGGVSEAFF. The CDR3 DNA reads TGTGCCAGCAGTCCAGGGGGAGTCTCTGAAGCTTTCTTT.

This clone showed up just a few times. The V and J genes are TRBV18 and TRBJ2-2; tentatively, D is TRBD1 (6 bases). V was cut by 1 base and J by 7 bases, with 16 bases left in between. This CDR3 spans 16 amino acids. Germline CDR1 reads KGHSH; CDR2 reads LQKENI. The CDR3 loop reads CASSPRQGIGIGELFF. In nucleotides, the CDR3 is TGTGCCAGCTCACCACGTCAGGGGATCGGTATCGGGGAGCTGTTTTTT.

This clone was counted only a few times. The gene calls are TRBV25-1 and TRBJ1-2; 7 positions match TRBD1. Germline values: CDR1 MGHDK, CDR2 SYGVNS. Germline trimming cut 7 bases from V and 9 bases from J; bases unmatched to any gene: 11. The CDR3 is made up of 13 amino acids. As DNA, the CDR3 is TGTGCCAGCACTTGGACAGGCGCTAATAGCTACACCTTC. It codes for CASTWTGANSYTF.

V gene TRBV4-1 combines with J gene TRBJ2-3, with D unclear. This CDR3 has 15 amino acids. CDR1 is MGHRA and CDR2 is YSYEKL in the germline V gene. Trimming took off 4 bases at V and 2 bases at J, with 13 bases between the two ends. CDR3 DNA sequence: TGCGCCAGCAGCCTGTTGACCGACAACACAGATACGCAGTATTTT. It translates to CASSLLTDNTDTQYF.

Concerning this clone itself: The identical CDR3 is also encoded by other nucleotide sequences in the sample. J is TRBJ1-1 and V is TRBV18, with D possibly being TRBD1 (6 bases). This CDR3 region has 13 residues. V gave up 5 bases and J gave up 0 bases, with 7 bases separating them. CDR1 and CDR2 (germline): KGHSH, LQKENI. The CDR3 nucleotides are TGTGCCAGCTCAGGACAGCTGAACACTGAAGCTTTCTTT. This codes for CASSGQLNTEAFF.

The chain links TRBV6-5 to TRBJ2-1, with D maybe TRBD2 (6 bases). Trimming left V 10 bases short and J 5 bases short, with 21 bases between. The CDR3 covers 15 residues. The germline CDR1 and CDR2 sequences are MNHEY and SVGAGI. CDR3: CATQPEGQANNEQFF. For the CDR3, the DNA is TGTGCCACCCAACCGGAGGGGCAGGCGAACAATGAGCAGTTCTTC.

The CDR3 DNA sequence: TGTGCCATCAGGAAACAGGGCCAAAGTTCTAACTATGGCTACACCTTC. It yields the protein CAIRKQGQSSNYGYTF. The rearrangement uses TRBV10-3 and TRBJ1-2; D possibly corresponds to TRBD1 (6 bases). CDR3 length: 16 amino acids. Germline V gene sequence: CDR1 ENHRY, CDR2 SYGVKD. The V gene lost 6 bases and the J gene lost 0 bases, with 17 bases spanning the gap.

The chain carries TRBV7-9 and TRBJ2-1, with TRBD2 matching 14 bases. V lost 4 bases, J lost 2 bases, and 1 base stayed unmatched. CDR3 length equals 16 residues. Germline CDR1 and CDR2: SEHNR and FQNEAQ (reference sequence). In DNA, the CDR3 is TGTGCCAGCAGCTCGGGACTAGCGGGGGCCTACAATGAGCAGTTCTTC. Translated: CASSSGLAGAYNEQFF.

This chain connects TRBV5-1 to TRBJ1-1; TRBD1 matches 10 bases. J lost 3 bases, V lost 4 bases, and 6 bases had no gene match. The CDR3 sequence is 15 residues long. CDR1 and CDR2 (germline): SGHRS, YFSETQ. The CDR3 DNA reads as TGCGCCAGCAGCCCCTCGGACAGGGGGTACACTGAAGCTTTCTTT. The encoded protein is CASSPSDRGYTEAFF.

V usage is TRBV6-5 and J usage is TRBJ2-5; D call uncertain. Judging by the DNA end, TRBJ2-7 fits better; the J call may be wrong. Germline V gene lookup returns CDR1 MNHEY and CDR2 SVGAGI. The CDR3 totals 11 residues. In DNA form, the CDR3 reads TGTGCCAGCAGTACTGATTACGAGCAGTACTTC. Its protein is CASSTDYEQYF.

Here the CDR3 DNA reads TGTGCCAGCAACAGACCCACAGATACGCAGTATTTT. It specifies CASNRPTDTQYF. The V gene is TRBV27, the J gene TRBJ2-3; D gene uncertain. The CDR3 runs 12 residues. Per the germline V gene, CDR1 is MNHEY and CDR2 is SMNVEV (reference sequence). With 7 bases removed from V and 2 bases from J, the gap between germline ends came to 7 bases.